The clone carrying this T cell receptor beta chain was counted a few times. Its specificity is unknown. The sample comes from a study of blood T cells in healthy people across ages. Overall study results and limits: A roughly linear age-dependent decrease characterized TCR beta diversity per million T cells.

CDR1 MNHEY and CDR2 SMNVEV come from the germline V gene (reference sequence). Trimming cost V 6 bases and J 8 bases, with 20 bases left between them. The CDR3 is made up of 16 amino acids. Next came a second PCR, run for about 6 to 11 cycles, which used a sample-barcoded 5' primer along with a J-beta primer mix. MiXCR was run by TCRdb on the 5' RACE reads, yielding one entry per CDR3 protein. This table holds hundreds of thousands of distinct CDR3 sequences, 35% to 40% found once. J is TRBJ1-6 and V is TRBV27; maybe TRBD1 (5 bases). This sequence originates from a young man in good health. Specimen: blood. The DNA for the CDR3 is TGTGCCAGCAGGCCAGATCAGGGATCACCGTATTCACCCCTCCACTTT. Encoded protein: CASRPDQGSPYSPLHF.